This is a list of T cell receptor beta chains from one sample in a study of neoadjuvant anti-PD-1 for oral cavity cancer. Assay used: immunoSEQ multiplex PCR; TCRdb lists only in-frame clones, some missing. The sample lists 20,000 to 25,000 clones, under 45% occurring once. This sample comprised tumor tissue, obtained after nivolumab (anti-PD-1) treatment. Source of these receptors: a person between 40 and 80 years old with oral cavity squamous cell carcinoma. CDR3s include the opening cysteine and the closing phenylalanine or tryptophan. The order of the fields is CDR3 protein, CDR3 DNA, clone size, D gene, J gene, V gene. The D gene is left open where the match is weak. Clone size appears in some rows only: once, few, many, or a class for an expanded clone.

CDR3: CASGLVRGDSSSYEQYF; DNA: TGTGCTAGTGGTTTGGTACGGGGGGACAGTAGCTCCTACGAGCAGTACTTC; size: .; D: .; J: TRBJ2-7; V: TRBV12-5
CDR3: CASSLGEPNSPLHF; DNA: TGTGCCAGCAGCTTAGGAGAGCCCAATTCACCCCTCCACTTT; size: .; D: .; J: TRBJ1-6; V: TRBV11-3
CDR3: CASSDGRIASGPQHF; DNA: TGTGCCAGCAGTGACGGTCGGATCGCATCAGGGCCCCAGCATTTT; size: few; D: .; J: TRBJ1-5; V: TRBV2
CDR3: CAISVNRGSGNEKLFF; DNA: TGTGCCATCAGCGTAAATAGGGGATCAGGGAATGAAAAACTGTTTTTT; size: .; D: .; J: TRBJ1-4; V: TRBV10-3
CDR3: CASSLTRDGSGTQYF; DNA: TGTGCCAGCAGCTTAACCAGGGATGGTTCGGGGACCCAGTACTTC; size: .; D: .; J: TRBJ2-5; V: TRBV11-3
CDR3: CASCRPQEPQHF; DNA: TGTGCCAGTTGCAGGCCACAGGAGCCCCAGCATTTT; size: .; D: .; J: TRBJ1-5; V: TRBV6-5
CDR3: CASSYGQGWRYSNQPQHF; DNA: TGTGCCAGTAGTTACGGACAGGGATGGCGTTATAGCAATCAGCCCCAGCATTTT; size: .; D: TRBD1; J: TRBJ1-5; V: TRBV19
CDR3: CSVGKNTEAFF; DNA: TGCAGCGTTGGAAAGAACACTGAAGCTTTCTTT; size: few; D: .; J: TRBJ1-1; V: TRBV29-1
CDR3: CASSFGVSGANVLTF; DNA: TGTGCCAGCAGTTTTGGGGTTTCTGGGGCCAACGTCCTGACTTTC; size: .; D: .; J: TRBJ2-6; V: TRBV28
CDR3: CASSEEGPPEAFF; DNA: TGTGCCAGCAGTGAGGAGGGGCCGCCTGAAGCTTTCTTT; size: .; D: .; J: TRBJ1-1; V: TRBV2
CDR3: CASGAGTHSYNEQFF; DNA: TGTGCCAGCGGGGCCGGGACGCACTCCTACAATGAGCAGTTCTTC; size: .; D: .; J: TRBJ2-1; V: TRBV6-1
CDR3: CASSLDGDYEQYF; DNA: TGCGCCAGCAGCTTGGACGGAGACTACGAGCAGTACTTC; size: .; D: .; J: TRBJ2-7; V: TRBV5-1
CDR3: CASSTLTGVGTEAFF; DNA: TGTGCCAGCAGCACCTTGACAGGGGTAGGCACTGAAGCTTTCTTT; size: few; D: TRBD1; J: TRBJ1-1; V: TRBV7-2
CDR3: CASRATGPSNQPQHF; DNA: TGTGCCAGCAGGGCTACAGGGCCTAGCAATCAGCCCCAGCATTTT; size: .; D: .; J: TRBJ1-5; V: TRBV27
CDR3: CASSQEEGTSRAFF; DNA: TGTGCCAGCAGCCAGGAAGAGGGAACTTCCAGGGCTTTCTTT; size: .; D: .; J: TRBJ1-1; V: TRBV14
CDR3: CASSQERGLNSPLHF; DNA: TGCGCCAGCAGCCAAGAAAGGGGTCTTAATTCACCCCTCCACTTT; size: .; D: .; J: TRBJ1-6; V: TRBV4-1
CDR3: CASSRSTETYEQYF; DNA: TGTGCCAGCAGCCGATCGACTGAGACCTACGAGCAGTACTTC; size: .; D: .; J: TRBJ2-7; V: TRBV7-2
CDR3: CASSSVGQGDQETQYF; DNA: TGTGCCAGCAGCTCCGTCGGGCAGGGTGACCAAGAGACCCAGTACTTC; size: .; D: .; J: TRBJ2-5; V: TRBV7-9
CDR3: CAIRDSMNTEAFF; DNA: TGTGCCATCAGGGACAGTATGAACACTGAAGCTTTCTTT; size: .; D: .; J: TRBJ1-1; V: TRBV10-3
CDR3: CASSLDRGTEAFF; DNA: TGTGCCAGCAGCTTAGATCGGGGTACTGAAGCTTTCTTT; size: many; D: .; J: TRBJ1-1; V: TRBV11-2
CDR3: CASSQQGSNEQFF; DNA: TGTGCCAGCAGTCAACAGGGGAGCAATGAGCAGTTCTTC; size: few; D: TRBD1; J: TRBJ2-1; V: TRBV25-1
CDR3: CASSVGSGASYNEQFF; DNA: TGTGCCAGCAGCGTAGGGAGCGGGGCCTCCTACAATGAGCAGTTCTTC; size: .; D: TRBD2; J: TRBJ2-1; V: TRBV9
CDR3: CASSLRSGDAEKLFF; DNA: TGCGCCAGCAGCTTGAGATCAGGGGACGCTGAAAAACTGTTTTTT; size: .; D: .; J: TRBJ1-4; V: TRBV5-1
CDR3: CASSFPGGSSSYNEQFF; DNA: TGTGCCAGCAGCTTTCCCGGGGGGTCGAGCTCCTACAATGAGCAGTTCTTC; size: many; D: TRBD2; J: TRBJ2-1; V: TRBV5-8
CDR3: CASSDSGGITDTQYF; DNA: TGTGCCAGCAGTGATAGCGGGGGGATCACAGATACGCAGTATTTT; size: .; D: TRBD2; J: TRBJ2-3; V: TRBV25-1
CDR3: CASSPRRLSTDTQYF; DNA: TGTGCCAGCAGTCCCCGACGGCTAAGCACAGATACGCAGTATTTT; size: .; D: .; J: TRBJ2-3; V: TRBV6-5
CDR3: CASSQVRGDRRSRVYNSPLHF; DNA: TGCGCCAGCAGCCAAGTAAGGGGCGACAGAAGGAGCCGGGTTTATAATTCACCCCTCCACTTT; size: few; D: .; J: TRBJ1-6; V: TRBV4-1
CDR3: CASSLAAGVQETQYF; DNA: TGCGCCAGCAGCTTGGCGGCGGGGGTACAAGAGACCCAGTACTTC; size: .; D: TRBD2; J: TRBJ2-5; V: TRBV5-1
CDR3: CASSYRTGGYEQYF; DNA: TGTGCCAGCAGCTACCGGACAGGGGGTTACGAGCAGTACTTC; size: few; D: TRBD1; J: TRBJ2-7; V: TRBV7-2
CDR3: CASGSGTLHF; DNA: TGTGCTAGTGGTTCGGGGACTCTCCACTTC; size: .; D: .; J: TRBJ2-5; V: TRBV12-5
CDR3: CASSEDRGDQETQYF; DNA: TGTGCCAGCAGCGAGGACAGGGGGGACCAAGAGACCCAGTACTTC; size: .; D: TRBD1; J: TRBJ2-5; V: TRBV14
CDR3: CASSQGVRGQGALSPLHF; DNA: TGTGCCAGCAGTCAGGGTGTTAGGGGACAGGGGGCCCTTTCACCCCTCCACTTT; size: once; D: TRBD1; J: TRBJ1-6; V: TRBV27
CDR3: CASKRTGVIYGYTF; DNA: TGTGCCAGCAAAAGGACAGGGGTTATCTATGGCTACACCTTC; size: .; D: TRBD1; J: TRBJ1-2; V: TRBV28
CDR3: CASSPGTGNQPQHF; DNA: TGCGCCAGCAGCCCCGGGACAGGGAATCAGCCCCAGCATTTT; size: few; D: TRBD1; J: TRBJ1-5; V: TRBV5-1
CDR3: CASYEQYF; DNA: TGTGCCAGCTACGAGCAGTACTTC; size: few; D: .; J: TRBJ2-7; V: TRBV21-1
CDR3: CASSRSGGMSYEQYF; DNA: TGCGCCAGCAGCCGCAGCGGAGGGATGTCGTACGAGCAGTACTTC; size: .; D: .; J: TRBJ2-7; V: TRBV4-1
CDR3: CASSLGQGGTDTQYF; DNA: TGTGCCAGCAGTTTAGGCCAGGGTGGCACAGATACGCAGTATTTT; size: few; D: .; J: TRBJ2-3; V: TRBV28
CDR3: CASSDRGAHGEKLFF; DNA: TGTGCCAGCAGTGACCGGGGGGCCCATGGCGAAAAACTGTTTTTT; size: few; D: .; J: TRBJ1-4; V: TRBV2
CDR3: CASSLAGNTIYF; DNA: TGTGCCAGCAGCTTAGCTGGAAACACCATATATTTT; size: .; D: .; J: TRBJ1-3; V: TRBV7-2
CDR3: CASNTGTGVINYGYTF; DNA: TGTGCCAGTAATACCGGGACAGGGGTAATCAACTATGGCTACACCTTC; size: few; D: TRBD1; J: TRBJ1-2; V: TRBV19
CDR3: CSVERDSWVIDYGYTF; DNA: TGCAGCGTTGAAAGGGACAGCTGGGTTATTGACTATGGCTACACCTTC; size: few; D: TRBD1; J: TRBJ1-2; V: TRBV29-1
CDR3: CASSTDRGLSYEQYF; DNA: TGTGCCAGTAGTACAGACAGGGGCTTGTCCTACGAGCAGTACTTC; size: .; D: TRBD1; J: TRBJ2-7; V: TRBV19
CDR3: CASSLRQGGGEQYF; DNA: TGTGCCAGCAGCCTAAGACAGGGAGGAGGCGAGCAGTACTTC; size: few; D: .; J: TRBJ2-7; V: TRBV14
CDR3: CASSPPAGFGYTF; DNA: TGTGCCAGCTCACCCCCGGCAGGGTTTGGCTACACCTTC; size: few; D: .; J: TRBJ1-2; V: TRBV18
CDR3: CASSLVWGRSYNEQFF; DNA: TGTGCCAGCAGCTTAGTTTGGGGAAGGTCCTACAATGAGCAGTTCTTC; size: .; D: .; J: TRBJ2-1; V: TRBV11-2
CDR3: CASSRDRVATTEAFF; DNA: TGTGCCAGCAGCAGAGACAGGGTTGCGACCACTGAAGCTTTCTTT; size: .; D: TRBD1; J: TRBJ1-1; V: TRBV7-8
CDR3: CASSPGTAVYEQYF; DNA: TGTGCCAGCAGCCCAGGGACAGCCGTCTACGAGCAGTACTTC; size: once; D: TRBD1; J: TRBJ2-7; V: TRBV4-2
CDR3: CASSSGNYNEQFF; DNA: TGCGCCAGCAGCTCCGGGAACTACAATGAGCAGTTCTTC; size: once; D: .; J: TRBJ2-1; V: TRBV5-1
CDR3: CASSPRTGEGNTIYF; DNA: TGCGCCAGCAGCCCCCGGACAGGGGAAGGAAACACCATATATTTT; size: .; D: TRBD1; J: TRBJ1-3; V: TRBV4-3
CDR3: CASSLAGTGAYEQYF; DNA: TGCGCCAGCAGCTTGGCCGGGACAGGGGCTTACGAGCAGTACTTC; size: .; D: TRBD1; J: TRBJ2-7; V: TRBV5-1
CDR3: CATRGGSGGNQPQHF; DNA: TGTGCCACCCGAGGAGGGTCTGGAGGCAATCAGCCCCAGCATTTT; size: .; D: .; J: TRBJ1-5; V: TRBV2
CDR3: CASSESKGTGSAYEQYF; DNA: TGTGCCAGCAGTGAATCGAAAGGGACAGGGTCTGCGTACGAGCAGTACTTC; size: .; D: TRBD1; J: TRBJ2-7; V: TRBV2
CDR3: CASSFRDSFYGYTF; DNA: TGTGCCAGCAGTTTCAGAGACAGCTTCTATGGCTACACCTTC; size: .; D: .; J: TRBJ1-2; V: TRBV27
CDR3: CAISEGTGELFF; DNA: TGTGCCATATCGGAGGGAACCGGGGAGCTGTTTTTT; size: .; D: .; J: TRBJ2-2; V: TRBV10-3
CDR3: CASRLSPGTGRNSPLHF; DNA: TGCGCCAGCAGACTCTCCCCCGGGACAGGGCGTAATTCACCCCTCCACTTT; size: .; D: TRBD1; J: TRBJ1-6; V: TRBV5-1
CDR3: CASSQQRGRRNEKLFF; DNA: TGCGCCAGCAGCCAACAGAGGGGGCGCCGAAATGAAAAACTGTTTTTT; size: few; D: TRBD1; J: TRBJ1-4; V: TRBV4-3
CDR3: CASSLGAQETYEQYF; DNA: TGTGCCAGCAGCTTGGGTGCACAGGAGACCTACGAGCAGTACTTC; size: .; D: .; J: TRBJ2-7; V: TRBV11-2